This T cell receptor (beta chain) derives from a study of blood T cells in healthy people across ages. Regarding the study as a whole: PBMCs were not sorted, which prevented a conclusive comparison of naive versus antigen-experienced cells. Age brought a roughly linear fall in TCR beta diversity measured per million T cells. The donors' CMV status was not determined, possibly confounding changes in expanded clonotypes.

The CDR3 covers 13 residues. The germline CDR1 and CDR2 sequences are SGHTA and FQGNSA. V was clipped by 6 bases and J by 1 base, with 9 bases between them. Primers used in a second PCR of about 6 to 11 cycles were a sample-barcoded 5' primer and a J-beta primer mix. CDR3-containing paired-end reads numbered at least 2.5 million in each sample. TCRdb analysed the 5' RACE reads with MiXCR anew, one entry per CDR3 protein. The sample has some 670,000 distinct CDR3 sequences, around 50% seen once; the top ten hold approximately 13%. In regard to this clonotype: Antigen unknown.

This sequence joins TRBV7-2 and TRBJ1-1, with unresolved D. This TCR came from a woman over 75 in good health. The sample consisted of blood. CDR3 sequence reads: CASRSLPNTEAFF. The CDR3, as DNA: TGTGCCAGCAGAAGTCTTCCGAACACTGAAGCTTTCTTT.